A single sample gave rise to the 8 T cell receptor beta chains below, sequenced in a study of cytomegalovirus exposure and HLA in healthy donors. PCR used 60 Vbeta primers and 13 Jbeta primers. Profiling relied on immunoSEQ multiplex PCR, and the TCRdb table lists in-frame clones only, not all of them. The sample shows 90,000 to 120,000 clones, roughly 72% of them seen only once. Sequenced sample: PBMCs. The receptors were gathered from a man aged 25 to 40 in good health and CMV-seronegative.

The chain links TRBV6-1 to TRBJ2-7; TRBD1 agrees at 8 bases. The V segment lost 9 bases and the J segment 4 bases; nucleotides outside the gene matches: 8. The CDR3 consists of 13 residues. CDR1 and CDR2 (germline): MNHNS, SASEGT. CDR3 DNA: TGTGCCAGTAACAGGGGGATGTTTTACGAGCAGTACTTC. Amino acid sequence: CASNRGMFYEQYF.

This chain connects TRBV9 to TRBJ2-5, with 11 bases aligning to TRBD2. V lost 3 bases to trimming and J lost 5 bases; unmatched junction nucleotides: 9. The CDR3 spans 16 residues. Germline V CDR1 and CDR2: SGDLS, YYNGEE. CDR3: CASSEGSGRARETQYF. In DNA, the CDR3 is TGTGCCAGCAGCGAGGGTAGCGGGAGGGCCCGGGAGACCCAGTACTTC.

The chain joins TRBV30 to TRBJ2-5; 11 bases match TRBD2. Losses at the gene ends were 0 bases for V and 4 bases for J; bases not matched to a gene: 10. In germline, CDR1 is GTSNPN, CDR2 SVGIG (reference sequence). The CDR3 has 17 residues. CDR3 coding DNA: TGTGCCTGGAGTGTACGGGGTCTAGCGGGAGGTTCAGAGACCCAGTACTTC. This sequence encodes CAWSVRGLAGGSETQYF.

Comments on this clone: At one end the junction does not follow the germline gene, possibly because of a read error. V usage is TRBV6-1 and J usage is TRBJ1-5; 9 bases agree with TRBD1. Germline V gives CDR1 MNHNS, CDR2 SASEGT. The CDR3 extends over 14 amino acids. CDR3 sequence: CASSRGQGNQPQHF. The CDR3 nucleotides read TGTGCCAGCAGTAGGGGACAGGGCAACCAGCCCCAGCATTTT.

This CDR3 reads CASNYGARQPQHF. The CDR3 nucleotides are TGTGCCAGTAACTACGGCGCTAGGCAGCCCCAGCATTTT. The gene calls are TRBV19 and TRBJ1-5; no definite D call. V was pared by 7 bases and J by 7 bases, with 14 bases between. Per germline, CDR1 LNHDA and CDR2 SQIVND (reference sequence). CDR3 length equals 13 residues.

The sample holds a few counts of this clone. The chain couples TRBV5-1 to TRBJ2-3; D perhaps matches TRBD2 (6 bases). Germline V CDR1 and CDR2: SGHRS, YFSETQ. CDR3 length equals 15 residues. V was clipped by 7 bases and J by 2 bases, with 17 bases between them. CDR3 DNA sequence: TGCGCCAGCGCCCACCGGGGGACGCTCACAGATACGCAGTATTTT. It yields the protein CASAHRGTLTDTQYF.

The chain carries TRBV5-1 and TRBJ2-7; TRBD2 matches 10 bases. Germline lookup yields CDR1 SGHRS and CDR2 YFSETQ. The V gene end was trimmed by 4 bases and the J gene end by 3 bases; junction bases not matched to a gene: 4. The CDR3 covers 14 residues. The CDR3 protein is CASSPGLAYYEQYF. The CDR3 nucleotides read TGCGCCAGCAGCCCGGGACTAGCGTACTACGAGCAGTACTTC.

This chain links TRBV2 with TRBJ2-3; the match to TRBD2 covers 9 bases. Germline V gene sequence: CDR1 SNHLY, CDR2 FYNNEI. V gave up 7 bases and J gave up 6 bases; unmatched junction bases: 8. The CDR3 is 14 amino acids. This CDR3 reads CASNAGLAGDTQYF. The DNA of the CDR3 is TGTGCCAGCAACGCGGGACTAGCAGGGGATACGCAGTATTTT.